A single sample is the source of the 6 T cell receptor beta chains below, sequenced in a study of regulatory T cells in long-lasting Graves disease. Time point denoted: persistent/refractory GD, antithyroid drugs over 5 years with positive TRAb. The TCR library was made from RNA that had been extracted from PBMCs in TRIzol. Both iRepertoire HTBI primers and Arm-PCR of CDR3 regions were used to build the TCR beta libraries. TCRdb redid the calling of the multiplex PCR reads with MiXCR, one entry per CDR3 protein. The sample holds about 660,000 distinct CDR3 sequences, approximately 31% seen once. The specimen was peripheral blood mononuclear cells (PBMCs), collected when the disease was refractory, from a patient treated with antithyroid drugs. The receptors were gathered from a female donor with Graves disease.

This clonotype was picked up many times. The chain is built from TRBV6-1 and TRBJ2-5; TRBD1 agrees at 11 bases. V shed 6 bases and J 4 bases; nucleotides not matched to a gene: 10. The CDR3 is 16 amino acids. Germline V CDR1 and CDR2: MNHNS, SASEGT. In DNA, the CDR3 is TGTGCCAGCAGGATATCGACCGGGACAGGGGGAGAGACCCAGTACTTC. As protein: CASRISTGTGGETQYF.

This clonotype appeared a single time. V gene TRBV9 combines with J gene TRBJ1-2; D might be TRBD1 (6 bases). The CDR3 sequence is 16 residues long. The germline V gene has CDR1 SGDLS and CDR2 YYNGEE. The V gene lost 0 bases and the J gene lost 4 bases, with 16 bases spanning the gap. The CDR3 DNA reads TGTGCCAGCAGCGTAGATGCAGGGGCCCCAGGCTATGGCTACACCTTC. Its protein product is CASSVDAGAPGYGYTF.

This clonotype is a singleton in its sample. The CDR3 does not end in the conserved phenylalanine or tryptophan, so this is likely a read error. The V and J genes are TRBV6-1 and TRBJ1-4; 8 bases line up with TRBD1. Germline V gives CDR1 MNHNS, CDR2 SASEGT. The CDR3 loop spans 15 amino acids. J was trimmed by 8 bases and V by 0 bases; bases with no gene match: 5. CDR3 sequence: CASSEAVTGVEKLFL. The CDR3 DNA sequence: TGTGCCAGCAGTGAAGCAGTGACAGGGGTAGAAAAACTGTTTCTT.

At least ten counts were recorded for this clonotype. This chain links TRBV27 with TRBJ1-2, with 8 bases lining up with TRBD1. The germline V gene has CDR1 MNHEY and CDR2 SMNVEV (reference sequence). CDR3 size: 14 residues. V shed 6 bases, J shed 1 base, and the junction held 4 bases outside the gene matches. In DNA, the CDR3 is TGTGCCAGCAGGTCAGGGGGCAGTAACTATGGCTACACCTTC. Amino acid sequence: CASRSGGSNYGYTF.

The chain couples TRBV11-1 to TRBJ2-2, with no clear D. With 5 bases removed from V and 7 bases from J, the gap between germline ends came to 11 bases. Looked up from germline, CDR1 is SGHAT and CDR2 is FQDESV (reference sequence). The CDR3 has 13 amino acids. The CDR3 sequence: CASSPPASGELFF. The DNA for the CDR3 is TGTGCCAGCAGCCCCCCCGCTAGCGGGGAGCTGTTTTTT.

The chain has TRBV12-5 and TRBJ2-5; 7 bases align to TRBD1. This CDR3 comprises 15 residues. After removal of 0 bases from V and 2 bases from J, the junction contained 3 bases not matched to a gene. The germline CDR1 and CDR2 sequences are LGHNT and FRNRAP. DNA of the CDR3: TGTGCTAGTGGTTTGGTGGACAGGCTACAAGAGACCCAGTACTTC. This codes for CASGLVDRLQETQYF.